The 27 T cell receptor beta chains below were found in one sample sequenced in a study of cytomegalovirus exposure and HLA in healthy donors. Profiling relied on immunoSEQ multiplex PCR, and the TCRdb table lists in-frame clones only, not all of them. Of about 150,000 clones listed, about 86% are singletons. Specimen: PBMCs. The receptors originated from a human donor in good health.

The J gene is TRBJ2-5, the V gene TRBV6-5, with D unresolved. V dropped 3 bases and J dropped 1 base, with 6 bases sitting between them. Germline CDR1 is MNHEY and CDR2 is SVGAGI. The CDR3 contains 13 residues. As DNA, the CDR3 is TGTGCCAGCAGTTATCGGGTCCAAGAGACCCAGTACTTC. Translated: CASSYRVQETQYF.

The J gene is TRBJ1-1, the V gene TRBV18; D is undetermined. The V gene's germline CDR1 is KGHSH and CDR2 LQKENI. Trimming left V 3 bases short and J 2 bases short, with 16 bases between. The CDR3 contains 16 residues. CDR3 sequence: CASSPHTLEANTEAFF. As DNA, the CDR3 is TGTGCCAGCTCACCGCATACTCTTGAAGCAAACACTGAAGCTTTCTTT.

The V call is TRBV2, the J call TRBJ2-4; D unclear. Germline V CDR1 and CDR2: SNHLY, FYNNEI. The CDR3 is 11 amino acids. V shed 8 bases and J shed 8 bases, with 10 bases lying between them. CDR3 in amino acids: CASARYDIQYF. For the CDR3, the DNA is TGTGCCAGCGCCCGCTATGACATTCAGTACTTC. Full variable domain (missing parts from reference TRBV2 and TRBJ2-4): EPEVTQTPSHQVTQMGQEVILRCVPISNHLYFYWYRQILGQKVEFLVSFYNNEISEKSEIFDDQFSVERPDGSNFTLKIRSTKLEDSAMYFCASARYDIQYFGAGTRLSVL.

The chain is built from TRBV4-3 and TRBJ1-1; no clear D. The CDR3 totals 14 residues. Germline V lookup: CDR1 LGHNA, CDR2 YSLEER. Deletions cut 4 bases from V and 0 bases from J, with 9 bases between. Here the CDR3 DNA reads TGCGCCAGCAGCCCGGGAGTAATGAACACTGAAGCTTTCTTT. Its protein is CASSPGVMNTEAFF.

V gene TRBV4-1 combines with J gene TRBJ1-1, with a possible D match to TRBD1 (5 bases). Trimming removed 0 bases at V and 1 base at J, with 12 bases between. CDR1 and CDR2 (germline): MGHRA, YSYEKL. The CDR3 runs to 16 residues. The CDR3 loop is CASSQDQGSKNTEAFF. Here the CDR3 DNA reads TGCGCCAGCAGCCAAGATCAGGGTTCTAAGAACACTGAAGCTTTCTTT.

The CDR3 loop is CASSSVGSRAGNTIYF. CDR3 bases: TGTGCCAGCAGCTCCGTGGGTAGCAGGGCTGGAAACACCATATATTTT. The chain employs TRBV11-2 and TRBJ1-3, with D possibly TRBD1 on 5 matching bases. With 4 bases removed from V and 2 bases from J, the gap between germline ends came to 15 bases. This CDR3 is built from 16 residues. Germline lookup yields CDR1 SGHAT and CDR2 FQNNGV.

Comments on this clone: Other DNA sequences in the sample encode the same CDR3. This chain connects TRBV7-9 to TRBJ1-1; D is unresolved. Germline CDR1 and CDR2: SEHNR and FQNEAQ (reference sequence). The length of the CDR3 is 12 residues. With 5 bases removed from V and 5 bases from J, the gap between germline ends came to 9 bases. The CDR3 here is CASSPPLTEAFF. CDR3 coding DNA: TGTGCCAGCAGCCCCCCTTTGACTGAAGCTTTCTTT. The full variable domain, its missing parts supplied by reference TRBV7-9 and TRBJ1-1, is DTGVSQNPRHKITKRGQNVTFRCDPISEHNRLYWYRQTLGQGPEFLTYFQNEAQLEKSRLLSDRFSAERPKGSFSTLEIQRTEQGDSAMYLCASSPPLTEAFFGQGTRLTVV.

The V gene is TRBV11-1, the J gene TRBJ2-7, with TRBD1 matching 7 bases. Germline V gene data show CDR1 as SGHAT and CDR2 as FQDESV (reference sequence). CDR3 length equals 13 residues. The J segment lost 5 bases and the V segment lost 1 base, leaving 2 bases of the junction unmatched. Here the CDR3 DNA reads TGTGCCAGCAGCTTAGGGGACAGAAACGAGCAGTACTTC. Translating it yields CASSLGDRNEQYF.

The gene calls are TRBV29-1 and TRBJ2-3, with 8 nucleotides matching TRBD2. CDR3 size: 16 residues. Trimming removed 6 bases from V and 6 bases from J; junction bases left unmatched: 17. In germline, CDR1 is SQVTM, CDR2 ANQGSEA. CDR3 in DNA: TGCAGCGTCGCTGGGGTGGGTAGCGGGACCCTTGATACGCAGTATTTT. It codes for CSVAGVGSGTLDTQYF.

The rearrangement links TRBV11-2 to TRBJ2-7; no firm D call. This CDR3 contains 14 residues. Germline V gives CDR1 SGHAT, CDR2 FQNNGV. With 5 bases removed from V and 3 bases from J, the gap between germline ends came to 14 bases. The CDR3 sequence is CASSPLGTNYEQYF. The DNA for the CDR3 is TGTGCCAGCAGCCCGCTCGGAACTAACTACGAGCAGTACTTC.

A few counts support this clone. The V gene is TRBV2, the J gene TRBJ2-5, with a possible D match to TRBD1 (5 bases). The CDR3 totals 14 residues. Trimming removed 3 bases from V and 1 base from J, with 9 bases in between. Germline CDR1 and CDR2: SNHLY and FYNNEI. CDR3 residues: CASSDAGLQETQYF. As DNA, the CDR3 is TGTGCCAGCAGTGACGCAGGGCTCCAAGAGACCCAGTACTTC.

The rearrangement uses TRBV7-3 and TRBJ2-1, with a weak D call TRBD1 (5 bases). V was clipped by 5 bases and J by 8 bases, with 10 bases between them. In germline, CDR1 is SGHTA, CDR2 FQGTGA. This CDR3 region has 12 residues. CDR3 residues: CASSQGWYEQFF. CDR3 nucleotides: TGTGCCAGCAGCCAGGGTTGGTATGAGCAGTTCTTC.

This chain joins TRBV27 and TRBJ1-1; a weak D match, TRBD1 (5 bases). The CDR3 totals 14 residues. V shed 6 bases and J shed 0 bases, with 11 bases lying between them. Germline values: CDR1 MNHEY, CDR2 SMNVEV (reference sequence). The CDR3 spells CASSLDRLNTEAFF. CDR3 DNA sequence: TGTGCCAGCAGCTTAGACAGACTGAACACTGAAGCTTTCTTT.

The chain has TRBV27 and TRBJ2-3, with a weak D call TRBD2 (7 bases). Trimming removed 0 bases from V and 2 bases from J, with 9 bases in between. The CDR3 is made up of 15 amino acids. Germline V gene sequence: CDR1 MNHEY, CDR2 SMNVEV (reference sequence). The CDR3 DNA sequence: TGTGCCAGCAGTTTATCGGGGGGGCACACAGATACGCAGTATTTT. This gives the protein CASSLSGGHTDTQYF.

The chain has TRBV7-2 and TRBJ1-1; D remains unclear. CDR1 SGHTA and CDR2 FQGNSA come from the germline V gene. The CDR3 length is 14 residues. Trimming took off 1 base at V and 1 base at J, with 7 bases between the two ends. CDR3 sequence (DNA): TGTGCCAGCAGCTTAGTGTCGGGGAACACTGAAGCTTTCTTT. This translates into CASSLVSGNTEAFF.

The chain is built from TRBV27 and TRBJ1-2; the match to TRBD1 covers 11 bases. The germline V gene encodes CDR1 MNHEY and CDR2 SMNVEV (reference sequence). The CDR3 has 13 residues. After removal of 6 bases from V and 6 bases from J, the junction contained 3 bases not matched to a gene. The CDR3 sequence is CASRDRGRDGYTF. DNA of the CDR3: TGTGCCAGCAGGGACAGGGGGCGAGATGGCTACACCTTC.

The chain links TRBV29-1 to TRBJ1-3, with 7 bases identical to TRBD1. The germline CDR1 and CDR2 sequences are SQVTM and ANQGSEA. The CDR3 is made up of 14 amino acids. The V and J ends lost 4 bases and 2 bases, in that order; junction bases with no gene match: 5. DNA for the CDR3: TGCAGCGTTGGGGTCAGGGGGACTGGAAACACCATATATTTT. This translates into CSVGVRGTGNTIYF.

V is TRBV2 and J is TRBJ2-2; no reliable D call. Germline V lookup: CDR1 SNHLY, CDR2 FYNNEI. The CDR3 loop spans 16 amino acids. Trimming pared 2 bases from V and 3 bases from J, leaving 13 bases between. For the CDR3, the DNA is TGTGCCAGCAGTGAAAGGAGCGACCTGTACACCGGGGAGCTGTTTTTT. This encodes CASSERSDLYTGELFF.

J is TRBJ2-7 and V is TRBV7-6, with D perhaps TRBD1 (5 bases). This CDR3 has 17 amino acids. V shed 2 bases and J shed 2 bases, with 19 bases lying between them. From germline, CDR1 is SGHVS and CDR2 FNYEAQ. This CDR3 is CASSLLGRAQGTYEQYF. The CDR3 DNA follows: TGTGCCAGCAGCTTACTTGGACGGGCGCAGGGCACCTACGAGCAGTACTTC.

The CDR3 DNA is TGTGCCAGCAGCTTAGGAAAGACAGGGTATGGCTACACCTTC. It yields the protein CASSLGKTGYGYTF. The chain carries TRBV11-2 and TRBJ1-2; 7 bases map to TRBD1. CDR1 SGHAT and CDR2 FQNNGV come from the germline V gene. The CDR3 is 14 residues long. Trimming removed 1 base from V and 5 bases from J; junction bases left unmatched: 4.

This clone was detected many times. This rearrangement joins TRBV9 to TRBJ1-2, with D unclear. CDR3 size: 15 residues. Trimming shortened V by 0 bases and J by 4 bases, and 13 bases separated the two germline ends. Germline lookup yields CDR1 SGDLS and CDR2 YYNGEE. The CDR3 DNA follows: TGTGCCAGCAGCGTAGAGTCAGCAGGAATCTATGGCTACACCTTC. Translation gives CASSVESAGIYGYTF.

The chain joins TRBV5-4 to TRBJ1-2; TRBD1 matches 7 bases. There are 15 residues in the CDR3. V shed 10 bases and J 4 bases; nucleotides not matched to a gene: 16. From germline, CDR1 is SGHNT and CDR2 YYREEE (reference sequence). The CDR3: CAGYGGQGGVYGYTF. The CDR3 DNA reads TGTGCCGGATACGGCGGCCAGGGGGGAGTCTATGGCTACACCTTC.

The chain recombines TRBV28 with TRBJ1-4; D not resolved. The CDR3 spans 16 residues. V shed 2 bases and J shed 7 bases, with 17 bases lying between them. Looked up from germline, CDR1 is MDHEN and CDR2 is SYDVKM. CDR3 nucleotide sequence: TGTGCCAGCAGTTTACGGTTGGGGAGAAGCGGTGAAAAACTGTTTTTT. Encoded protein: CASSLRLGRSGEKLFF.

Only one count was recorded for this clone. This rearrangement joins TRBV4-1 to TRBJ2-1, with D possibly matching TRBD2 (6 bases). CDR3 size: 14 residues. The V gene's germline CDR1 is MGHRA and CDR2 YSYEKL. Trimming cost V 3 bases and J 10 bases, with 16 bases left between them. This CDR3 is CASSQARAAGEQFF. The DNA for the CDR3 is TGCGCCAGCAGCCAGGCTAGGGCCGCGGGAGAGCAGTTCTTC.

The chain combines TRBV7-2 with TRBJ1-2; 7 positions agree with TRBD1. The CDR3 is 14 residues long. Trimming took 3 bases from V and 5 from J; bases not matched to a gene: 6. Germline assignment: CDR1 SGHTA and CDR2 FQGNSA. The CDR3 here is CASSFLGQVYGYTF. The CDR3 DNA reads TGTGCCAGCAGCTTTCTCGGACAGGTGTATGGCTACACCTTC.

V is TRBV6-6 and J is TRBJ1-2; D uncertain. Germline V gene lookup returns CDR1 MNHNY and CDR2 SVGAGI (reference sequence). The CDR3 runs to 14 residues. V was shortened by 0 bases and J by 4 bases, with 9 bases between the two germline ends. DNA for the CDR3: TGTGCCAGCAGTTACTCCCCGGGAAGCTATGGCTACACCTTC. Protein product: CASSYSPGSYGYTF.

The rearrangement uses TRBV19 and TRBJ2-2; D is perhaps TRBD1 (5 bases). V dropped 6 bases and J dropped 0 bases, with 14 bases sitting between them. In germline, CDR1 is LNHDA, CDR2 SQIVND (reference sequence). The CDR3 loop spans 16 amino acids. CDR3 sequence: CASSLSTGPNTGELFF. The DNA for the CDR3 is TGTGCCAGTAGCCTCTCAACAGGACCGAACACCGGGGAGCTGTTTTTT.